This T cell receptor beta chain was found in a study of CD8+CD57+ T cells in acquired aplastic anemia. Study at large: Each DNA sample taken from sorted CD4+ and CD8+ cells came to approximately 3 ug on average. Study outcomes and limitations: Significance was not reached for CD8+ Simpson's diversity between patients and controls.

The TCR beta profiling, which covered VDJ combination and CDR3 sequence, was carried out using genomic DNA as the template. MiXCR was run by TCRdb on the reads, yielding one entry per CDR3 protein. This sample has about 170,000 distinct CDR3 sequences; around 48% occur once, and the top ten carry roughly 1.1%. Sequencing was done on patients that had shown CD8+CD57+ cell expansion by flow cytometry. This clonotype was detected only once. Its antigen is not identified. Per the germline V gene, CDR1 is SGDLS and CDR2 is YYNGEE. The germline V and J ends were trimmed by 6 bases and 3 bases, with 11 bases remaining between them. The CDR3 totals 13 residues.

This chain links TRBV9 with TRBJ2-3; no clear D gene. Sequencing was performed on sorted CD4+, CD8+, or CD8+CD57+ T cells (not recorded which) from PBMCs. The TCR was taken from a human donor with aplastic anemia. CDR3 nucleotide sequence: TGTGCCAGCAACGCTAGTCCGACAGATACGCAGTATTTT. It yields the protein CASNASPTDTQYF.